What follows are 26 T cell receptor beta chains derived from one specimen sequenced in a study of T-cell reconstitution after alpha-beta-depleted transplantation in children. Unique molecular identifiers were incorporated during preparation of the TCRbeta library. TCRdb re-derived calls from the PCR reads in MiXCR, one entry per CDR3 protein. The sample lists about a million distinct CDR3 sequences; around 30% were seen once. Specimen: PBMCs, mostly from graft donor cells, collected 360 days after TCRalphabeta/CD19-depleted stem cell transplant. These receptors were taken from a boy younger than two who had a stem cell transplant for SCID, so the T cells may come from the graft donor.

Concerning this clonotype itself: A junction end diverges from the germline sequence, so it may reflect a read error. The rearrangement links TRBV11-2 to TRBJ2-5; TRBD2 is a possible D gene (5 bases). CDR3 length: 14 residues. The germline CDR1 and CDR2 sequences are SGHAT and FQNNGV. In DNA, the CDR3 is TGTGCCAGCAGCTTAGAGCCTAGCCAAGGGACCCAGTACTTC. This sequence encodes CASSLEPSQGTQYF.

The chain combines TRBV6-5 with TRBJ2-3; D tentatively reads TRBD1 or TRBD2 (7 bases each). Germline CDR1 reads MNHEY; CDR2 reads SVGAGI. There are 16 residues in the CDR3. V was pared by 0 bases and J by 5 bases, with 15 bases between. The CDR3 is CASSYSKSRGGDTQYF. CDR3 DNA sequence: TGTGCCAGCAGTTACTCGAAATCCAGGGGGGGAGATACGCAGTATTTT.

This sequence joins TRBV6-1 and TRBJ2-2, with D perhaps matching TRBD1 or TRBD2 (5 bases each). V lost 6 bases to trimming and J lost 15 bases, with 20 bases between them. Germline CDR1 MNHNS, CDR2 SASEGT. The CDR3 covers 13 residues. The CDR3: CASSFTGTRGLFF. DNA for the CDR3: TGTGCCAGCAGCTTTACCGGGACGAGAGGGTTGTTTTTT.

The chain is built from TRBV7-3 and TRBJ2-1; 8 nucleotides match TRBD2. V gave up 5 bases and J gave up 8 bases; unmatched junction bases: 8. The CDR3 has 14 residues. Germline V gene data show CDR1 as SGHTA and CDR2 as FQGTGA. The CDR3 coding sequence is TGTGCCAGCAGCCAGGGACTAGGTGTCGATGAGCAGTTCTTC. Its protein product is CASSQGLGVDEQFF.

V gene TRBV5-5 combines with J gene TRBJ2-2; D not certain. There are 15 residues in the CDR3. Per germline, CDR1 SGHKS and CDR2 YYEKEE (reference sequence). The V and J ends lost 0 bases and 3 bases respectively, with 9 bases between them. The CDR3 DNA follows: TGTGCCAGCAGCTTGGCCACGATTTACACCGGGGAGCTGTTTTTT. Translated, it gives CASSLATIYTGELFF.

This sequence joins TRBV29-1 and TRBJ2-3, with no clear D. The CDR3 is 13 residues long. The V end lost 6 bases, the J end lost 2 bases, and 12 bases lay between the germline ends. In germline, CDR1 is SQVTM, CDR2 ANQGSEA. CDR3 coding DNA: TGCAGCGTACGTGGACGGATCACAGATACGCAGTATTTT. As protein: CSVRGRITDTQYF.

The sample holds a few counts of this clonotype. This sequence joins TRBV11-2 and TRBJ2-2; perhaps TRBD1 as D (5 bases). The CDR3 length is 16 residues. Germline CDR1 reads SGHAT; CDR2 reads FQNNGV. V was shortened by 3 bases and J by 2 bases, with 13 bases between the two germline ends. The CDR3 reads CASSFYSRANTGELFF. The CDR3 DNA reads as TGTGCCAGCAGCTTTTATTCCAGGGCTAACACCGGGGAGCTGTTTTTT.

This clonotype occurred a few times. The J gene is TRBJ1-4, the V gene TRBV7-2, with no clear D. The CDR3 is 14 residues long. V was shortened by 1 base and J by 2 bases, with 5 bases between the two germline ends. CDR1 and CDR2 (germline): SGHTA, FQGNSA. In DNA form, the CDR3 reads TGTGCCAGCAGCTTAGTCGGGACTAATGAAAAACTGTTTTTT. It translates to CASSLVGTNEKLFF.

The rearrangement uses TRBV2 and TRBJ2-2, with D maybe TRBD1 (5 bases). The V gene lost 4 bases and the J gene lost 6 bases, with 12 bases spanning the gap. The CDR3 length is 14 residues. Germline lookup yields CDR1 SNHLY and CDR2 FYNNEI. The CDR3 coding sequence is TGTGCCAGCAGTGCGTCAGGGTTGGCCGGGGAGCTGTTTTTT. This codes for CASSASGLAGELFF.

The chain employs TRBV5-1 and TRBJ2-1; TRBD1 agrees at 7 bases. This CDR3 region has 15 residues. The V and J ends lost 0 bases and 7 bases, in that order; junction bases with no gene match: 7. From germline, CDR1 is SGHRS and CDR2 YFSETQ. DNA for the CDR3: TGCGCCAGCAGCTTGGTGGCGATGACAGGGAATGAGCAGTTCTTC. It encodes CASSLVAMTGNEQFF.

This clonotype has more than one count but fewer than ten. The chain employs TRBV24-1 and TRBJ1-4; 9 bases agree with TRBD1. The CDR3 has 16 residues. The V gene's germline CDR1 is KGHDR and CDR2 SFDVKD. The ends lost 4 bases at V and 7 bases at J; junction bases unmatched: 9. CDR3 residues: CATSDPTGTGSEKLFF. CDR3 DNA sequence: TGTGCCACCAGTGACCCCACCGGGACAGGGTCTGAAAAACTGTTTTTT.

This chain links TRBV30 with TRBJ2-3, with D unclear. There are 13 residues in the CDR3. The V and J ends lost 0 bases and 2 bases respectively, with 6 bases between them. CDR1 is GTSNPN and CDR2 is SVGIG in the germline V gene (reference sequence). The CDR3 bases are TGTGCCTGGAGTGTGGGGAACACAGATACGCAGTATTTT. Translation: CAWSVGNTDTQYF.

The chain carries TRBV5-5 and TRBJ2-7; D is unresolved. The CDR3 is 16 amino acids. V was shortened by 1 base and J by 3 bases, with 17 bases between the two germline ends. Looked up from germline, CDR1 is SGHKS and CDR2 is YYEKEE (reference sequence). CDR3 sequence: CASSLWFERLGYEQYF. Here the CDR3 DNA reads TGTGCCAGCAGCTTGTGGTTCGAACGGCTCGGCTACGAGCAGTACTTC.

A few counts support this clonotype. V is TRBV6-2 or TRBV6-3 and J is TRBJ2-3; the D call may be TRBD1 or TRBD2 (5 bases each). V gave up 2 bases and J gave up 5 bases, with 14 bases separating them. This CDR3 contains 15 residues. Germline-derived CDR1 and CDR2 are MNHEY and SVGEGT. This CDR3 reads CASSYGGHSRDTQYF. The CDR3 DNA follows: TGTGCCAGCAGTTACGGAGGACATTCAAGAGATACGCAGTATTTT.

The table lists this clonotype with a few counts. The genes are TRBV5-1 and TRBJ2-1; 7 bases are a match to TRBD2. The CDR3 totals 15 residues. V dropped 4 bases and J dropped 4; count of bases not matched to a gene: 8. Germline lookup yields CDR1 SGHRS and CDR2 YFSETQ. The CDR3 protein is CASSIRDYAYNEQFF. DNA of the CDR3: TGCGCCAGCAGCATCCGGGACTACGCGTACAATGAGCAGTTCTTC. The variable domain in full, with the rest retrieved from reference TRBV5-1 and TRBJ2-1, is KAGVTQTPRYLIKTRGQQVTLSCSPISGHRSVSWYQQTPGQGLQFLFEYFSETQRNKGNFPGRFSGRQFSNSRSEMNVSTLELGDSALYLCASSIRDYAYNEQFFGPGTRLTVL.

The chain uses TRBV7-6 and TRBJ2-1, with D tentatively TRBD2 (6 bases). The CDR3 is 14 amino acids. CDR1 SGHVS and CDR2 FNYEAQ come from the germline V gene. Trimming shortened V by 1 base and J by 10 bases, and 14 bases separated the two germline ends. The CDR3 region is CASSLEDRGGEQFF. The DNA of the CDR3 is TGTGCCAGCAGCTTAGAGGACCGGGGAGGAGAGCAGTTCTTC.

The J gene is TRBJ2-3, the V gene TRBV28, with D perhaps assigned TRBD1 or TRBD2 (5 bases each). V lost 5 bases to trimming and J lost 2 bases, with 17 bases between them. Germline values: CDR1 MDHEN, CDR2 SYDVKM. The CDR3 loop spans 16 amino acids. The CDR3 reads CASSPTGPTTTDTQYF. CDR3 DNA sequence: TGTGCCAGCAGTCCAACGGGACCGACGACCACAGATACGCAGTATTTT.

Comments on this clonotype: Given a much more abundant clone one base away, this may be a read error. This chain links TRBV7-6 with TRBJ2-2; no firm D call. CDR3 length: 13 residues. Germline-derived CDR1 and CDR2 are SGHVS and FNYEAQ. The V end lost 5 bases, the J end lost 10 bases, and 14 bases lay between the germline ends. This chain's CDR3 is CASSLSSPEELFF. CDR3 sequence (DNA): TGTGCCAGCAGCCTCTCCTCCCCCGAGGAGCTGTTTTTT.

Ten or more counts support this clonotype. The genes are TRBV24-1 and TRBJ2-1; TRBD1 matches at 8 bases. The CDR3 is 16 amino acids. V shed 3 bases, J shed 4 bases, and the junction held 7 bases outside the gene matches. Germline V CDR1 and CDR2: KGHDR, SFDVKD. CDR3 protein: CATSDPQGARYNEQFF. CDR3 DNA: TGTGCCACCAGTGATCCCCAGGGGGCGCGGTACAATGAGCAGTTCTTC.

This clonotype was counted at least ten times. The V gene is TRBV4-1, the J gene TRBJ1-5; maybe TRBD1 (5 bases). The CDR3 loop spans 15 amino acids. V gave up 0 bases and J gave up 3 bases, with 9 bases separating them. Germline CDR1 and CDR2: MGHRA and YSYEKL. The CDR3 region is CASSQDRGSNQPQHF. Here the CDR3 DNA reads TGCGCCAGCAGCCAAGATCGGGGGTCCAATCAGCCCCAGCATTTT.

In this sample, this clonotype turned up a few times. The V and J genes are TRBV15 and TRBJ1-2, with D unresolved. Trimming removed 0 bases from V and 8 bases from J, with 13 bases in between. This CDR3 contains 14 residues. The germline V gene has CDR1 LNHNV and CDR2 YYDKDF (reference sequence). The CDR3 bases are TGTGCCACCAGCAGAGATCTGGGATTGGGCGGCTACACCTTC. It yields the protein CATSRDLGLGGYTF.

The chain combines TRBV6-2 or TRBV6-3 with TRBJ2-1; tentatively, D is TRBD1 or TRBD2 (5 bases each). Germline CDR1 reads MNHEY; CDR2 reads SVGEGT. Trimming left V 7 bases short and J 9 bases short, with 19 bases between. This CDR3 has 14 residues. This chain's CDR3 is CASNPGMMGTEQFF. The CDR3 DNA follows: TGTGCCAGCAACCCAGGGATGATGGGGACTGAGCAGTTCTTC.

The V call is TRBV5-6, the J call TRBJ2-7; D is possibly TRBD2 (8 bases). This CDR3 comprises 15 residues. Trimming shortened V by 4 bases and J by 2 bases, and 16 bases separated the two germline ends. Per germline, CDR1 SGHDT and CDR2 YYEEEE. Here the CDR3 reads CASSREGARTYEQYF. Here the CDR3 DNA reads TGTGCCAGCAGCCGGGAGGGGGCAAGGACCTACGAGCAGTACTTC.

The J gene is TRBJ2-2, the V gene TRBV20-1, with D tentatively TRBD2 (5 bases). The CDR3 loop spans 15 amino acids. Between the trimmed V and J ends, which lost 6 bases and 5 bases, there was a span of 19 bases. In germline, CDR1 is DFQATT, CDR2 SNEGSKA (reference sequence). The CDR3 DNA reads TGCAGTGCCCTAATCCCGACTACCGGTACCGGGGAGCTGTTTTTT. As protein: CSALIPTTGTGELFF.

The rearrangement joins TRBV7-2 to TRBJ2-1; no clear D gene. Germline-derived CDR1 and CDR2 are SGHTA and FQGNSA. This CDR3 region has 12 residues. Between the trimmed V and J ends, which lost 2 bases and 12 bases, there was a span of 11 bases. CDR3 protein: CASSLSLLPQFF. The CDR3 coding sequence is TGTGCCAGCAGCTTATCTTTGCTTCCGCAGTTCTTC.

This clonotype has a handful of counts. The CDR3 DNA follows: TGCGCCAGCAGCCAGCTTCACCATGTGGACAGGACAGATACGCAGTATTTT. Amino acid sequence: CASSQLHHVDRTDTQYF. V gene TRBV4-3 combines with J gene TRBJ2-3, with TRBD1 identical over 7 bases. Germline CDR1 is LGHNA and CDR2 is YSLEER. There are 17 residues in the CDR3. The V and J ends lost 3 bases and 3 bases, in that order; junction bases with no gene match: 12.